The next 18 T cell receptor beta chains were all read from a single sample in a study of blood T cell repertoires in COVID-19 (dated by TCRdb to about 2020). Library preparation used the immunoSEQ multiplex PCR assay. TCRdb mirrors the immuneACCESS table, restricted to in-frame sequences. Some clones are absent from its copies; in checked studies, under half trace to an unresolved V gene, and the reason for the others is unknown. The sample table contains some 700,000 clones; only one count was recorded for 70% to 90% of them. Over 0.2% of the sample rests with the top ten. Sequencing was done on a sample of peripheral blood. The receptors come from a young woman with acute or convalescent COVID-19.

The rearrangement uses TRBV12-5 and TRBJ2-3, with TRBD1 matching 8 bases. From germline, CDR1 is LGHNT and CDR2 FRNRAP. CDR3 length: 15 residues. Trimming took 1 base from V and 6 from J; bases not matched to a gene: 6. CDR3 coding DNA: TGTGCTAGTGGTTTGGGGACAGGGTCGGTGGATACGCAGTATTTT. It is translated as CASGLGTGSVDTQYF.

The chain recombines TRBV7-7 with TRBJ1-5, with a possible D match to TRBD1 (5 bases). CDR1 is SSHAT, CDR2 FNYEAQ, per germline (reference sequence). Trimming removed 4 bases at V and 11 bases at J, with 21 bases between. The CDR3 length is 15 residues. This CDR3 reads CASSWDGGVCETQHF. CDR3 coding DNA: TGTGCCAGCAGCTGGGATGGAGGGGTATGCGAGACCCAGCATTTT.

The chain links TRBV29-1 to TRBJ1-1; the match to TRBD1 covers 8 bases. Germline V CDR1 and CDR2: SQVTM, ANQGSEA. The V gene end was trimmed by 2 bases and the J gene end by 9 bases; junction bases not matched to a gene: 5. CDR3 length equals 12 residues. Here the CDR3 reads CSVEPRTGKAFF. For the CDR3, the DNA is TGCAGCGTTGAACCGCGGACAGGGAAAGCTTTCTTT.

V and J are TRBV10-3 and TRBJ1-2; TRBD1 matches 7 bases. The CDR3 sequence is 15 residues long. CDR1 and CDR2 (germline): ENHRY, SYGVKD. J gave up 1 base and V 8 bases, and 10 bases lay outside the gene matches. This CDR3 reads CAIHAAGQLNYGYTF. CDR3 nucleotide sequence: TGTGCCATCCACGCTGCGGGACAGCTTAACTATGGCTACACCTTC.

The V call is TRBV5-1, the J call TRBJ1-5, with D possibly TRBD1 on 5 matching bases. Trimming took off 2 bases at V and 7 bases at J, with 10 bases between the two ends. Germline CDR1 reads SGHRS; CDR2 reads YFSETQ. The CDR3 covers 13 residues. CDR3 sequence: CASSFDREQPQHF. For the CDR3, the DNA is TGCGCCAGCAGCTTCGACAGAGAACAGCCCCAGCATTTT.

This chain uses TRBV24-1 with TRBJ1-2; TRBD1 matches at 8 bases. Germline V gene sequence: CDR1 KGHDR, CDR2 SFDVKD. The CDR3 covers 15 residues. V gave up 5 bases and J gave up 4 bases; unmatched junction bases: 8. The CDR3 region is CATSAQGTGGYGYTF. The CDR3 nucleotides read TGTGCCACCAGTGCCCAAGGGACAGGCGGCTATGGCTACACCTTC.

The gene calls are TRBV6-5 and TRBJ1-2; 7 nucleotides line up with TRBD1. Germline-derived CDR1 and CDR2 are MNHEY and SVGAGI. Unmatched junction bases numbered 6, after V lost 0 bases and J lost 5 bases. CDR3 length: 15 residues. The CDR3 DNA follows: TGTGCCAGCAGTTACTCGAGACAGGGTGAATATGGCTACACCTTC. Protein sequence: CASSYSRQGEYGYTF.

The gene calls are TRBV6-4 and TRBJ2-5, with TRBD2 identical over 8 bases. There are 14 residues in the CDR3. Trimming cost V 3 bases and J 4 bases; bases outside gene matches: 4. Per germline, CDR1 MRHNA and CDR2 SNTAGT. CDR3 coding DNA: TGTGCCAGCAGTGAACAAGCGGGGGCAGAGACCCAGTACTTC. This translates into CASSEQAGAETQYF.

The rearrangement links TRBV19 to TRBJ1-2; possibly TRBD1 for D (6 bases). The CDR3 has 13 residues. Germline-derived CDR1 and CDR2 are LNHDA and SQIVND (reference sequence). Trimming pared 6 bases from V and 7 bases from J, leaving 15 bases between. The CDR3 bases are TGTGCCAGTAGCCCAACAGGGTTAGCTGGCTACACCTTC. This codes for CASSPTGLAGYTF.

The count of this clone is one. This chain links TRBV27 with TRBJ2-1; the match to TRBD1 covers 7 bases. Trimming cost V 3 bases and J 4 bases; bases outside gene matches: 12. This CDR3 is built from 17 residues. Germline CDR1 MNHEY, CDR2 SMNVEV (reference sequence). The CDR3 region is CASSFGQDPILYNEQFF. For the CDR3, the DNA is TGTGCCAGCAGTTTCGGACAGGATCCAATCCTTTACAATGAGCAGTTCTTC.

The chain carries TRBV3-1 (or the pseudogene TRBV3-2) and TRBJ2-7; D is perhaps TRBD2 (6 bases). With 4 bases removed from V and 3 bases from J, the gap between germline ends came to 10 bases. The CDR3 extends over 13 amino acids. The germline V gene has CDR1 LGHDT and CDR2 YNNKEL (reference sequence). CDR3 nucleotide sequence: TGTGCCAGCAGCCGAGCCGGGGGCTACGAGCAGTACTTC. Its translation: CASSRAGGYEQYF.

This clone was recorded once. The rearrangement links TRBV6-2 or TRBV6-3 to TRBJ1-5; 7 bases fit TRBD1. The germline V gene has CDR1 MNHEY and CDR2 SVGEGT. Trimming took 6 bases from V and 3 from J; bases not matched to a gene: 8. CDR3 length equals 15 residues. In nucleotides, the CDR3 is TGTGCCAGCAGCGATATCAGGGGGTTCAATCAGCCCCAGCATTTT. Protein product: CASSDIRGFNQPQHF.

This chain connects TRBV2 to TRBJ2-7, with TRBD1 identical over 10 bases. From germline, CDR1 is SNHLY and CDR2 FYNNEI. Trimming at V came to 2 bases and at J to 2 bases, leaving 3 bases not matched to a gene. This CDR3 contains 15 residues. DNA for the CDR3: TGTGCCAGCAGTGAACCAGACAGGGGGCCCTACGAGCAGTACTTC. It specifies CASSEPDRGPYEQYF.

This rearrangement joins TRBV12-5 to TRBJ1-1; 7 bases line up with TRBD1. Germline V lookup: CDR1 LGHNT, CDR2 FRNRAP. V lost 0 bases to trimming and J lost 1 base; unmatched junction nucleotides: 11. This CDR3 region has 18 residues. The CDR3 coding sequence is TGTGCTAGTGGTTTGGTACGTATTGGGACAGACCCGAACACTGAAGCTTTCTTT. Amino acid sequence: CASGLVRIGTDPNTEAFF.

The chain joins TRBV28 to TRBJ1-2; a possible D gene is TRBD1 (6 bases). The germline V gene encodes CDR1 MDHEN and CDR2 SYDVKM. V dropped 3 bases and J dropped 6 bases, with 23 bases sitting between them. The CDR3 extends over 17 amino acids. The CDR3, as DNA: TGTGCCAGCAGTTTCCCACAACAGGGACAAACGGACCATGGCTACACCTTC. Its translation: CASSFPQQGQTDHGYTF.

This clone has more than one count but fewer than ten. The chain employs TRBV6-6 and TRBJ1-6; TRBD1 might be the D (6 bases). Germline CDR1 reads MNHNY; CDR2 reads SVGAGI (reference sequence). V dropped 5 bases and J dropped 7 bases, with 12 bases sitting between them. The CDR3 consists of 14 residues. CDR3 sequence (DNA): TGTGCCAGCAGTGGCCAGGGGTTCAATTCACCCCTCCACTTT. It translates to CASSGQGFNSPLHF.

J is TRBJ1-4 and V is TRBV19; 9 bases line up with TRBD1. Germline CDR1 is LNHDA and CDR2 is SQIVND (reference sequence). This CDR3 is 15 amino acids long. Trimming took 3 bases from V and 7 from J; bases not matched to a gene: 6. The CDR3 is CASSIGTGSSEKLFF. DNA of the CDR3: TGTGCCAGTAGTATCGGGACAGGGAGTTCTGAAAAACTGTTTTTT. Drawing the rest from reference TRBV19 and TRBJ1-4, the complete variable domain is DGGITQSPKYLFRKEGQNVTLSCEQNLNHDAMYWYRQDPGQGLRLIYYSQIVNDFQKGDIAEGYSVSREKKESFPLTVTSAQKNPTAFYLCASSIGTGSSEKLFFGSGTQLSVL.

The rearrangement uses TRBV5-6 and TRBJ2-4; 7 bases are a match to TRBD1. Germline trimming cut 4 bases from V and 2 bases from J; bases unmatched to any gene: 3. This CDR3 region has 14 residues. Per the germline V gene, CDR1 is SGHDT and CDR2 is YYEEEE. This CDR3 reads CASSRQGTKNIQYF. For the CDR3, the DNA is TGTGCCAGCAGCCGACAGGGCACCAAAAACATTCAGTACTTC.